Shown below are 31 T cell receptor beta chains from a single sample sequenced in a study of blood T cells in healthy people across ages. The authors ran a second PCR of roughly 6 to 11 cycles using a sample-barcoded 5' primer and a J-beta primer mix. One entry per CDR3 protein results from TCRdb running MiXCR on the 5' RACE reads. This sample yields approximately 800,000 distinct CDR3 sequences, of which around 50% are seen a single time; 15% to 20% belongs to the top ten. Sequencing was performed on blood. These receptors came from a man older than 75 in good health.

The chain joins TRBV4-1 to TRBJ1-4, with D maybe TRBD1 (6 bases). CDR3 length equals 14 residues. Germline V CDR1 and CDR2: MGHRA, YSYEKL. Trimming removed 4 bases from V and 5 bases from J, with 11 bases in between. The CDR3 spells CASSPDRLNEKLFF. The CDR3 DNA reads TGCGCCAGCAGCCCGGACAGACTAAATGAAAAACTGTTTTTT.

J is TRBJ2-1 and V is TRBV4-1, with unresolved D. This CDR3 comprises 14 residues. Germline lookup yields CDR1 MGHRA and CDR2 YSYEKL. Trimming pared 0 bases from V and 4 bases from J, leaving 7 bases between. CDR3 in DNA: TGCGCCAGCAGCCAAGAAAGGGTGTACAATGAGCAGTTCTTC. Its translation: CASSQERVYNEQFF.

This clonotype has a handful of counts. The J gene is TRBJ1-5, the V gene TRBV7-2; no definite D call. CDR3 length: 13 residues. V dropped 3 bases and J dropped 7 bases, with 10 bases sitting between them. Germline CDR1 and CDR2: SGHTA and FQGNSA. Here the CDR3 DNA reads TGTGCCAGCAGCTTTGGGATGGAGCAGCCCCAGCATTTT. This translates into CASSFGMEQPQHF.

The gene calls are TRBV7-9 and TRBJ2-1; no reliable D call. Trimming removed 3 bases from V and 6 bases from J, with 21 bases in between. Germline V gene sequence: CDR1 SEHNR, CDR2 FQNEAQ (reference sequence). The CDR3 has 17 residues. CDR3 sequence (DNA): TGTGCCAGCAGCTTTTTTTTTGGTAGTAAACCTCTCAATGAGCAGTTCTTC. Its translation: CASSFFFGSKPLNEQFF. The full variable domain, rest sourced from reference TRBV7-9 and TRBJ2-1, is DTGVSQNPRHKITKRGQNVTFRCDPISEHNRLYWYRQTLGQGPEFLTYFQNEAQLEKSRLLSDRFSAERPKGSFSTLEIQRTEQGDSAMYLCASSFFFGSKPLNEQFFGPGTRLTVL.

This clonotype turned up a few times. The chain has TRBV5-1 and TRBJ2-1; D might be TRBD2 (5 bases). Trimming took off 0 bases at V and 3 bases at J, with 7 bases between the two ends. This CDR3 has 14 residues. Per germline, CDR1 SGHRS and CDR2 YFSETQ. In DNA, the CDR3 is TGCGCCAGCAGCTTGGCCCGGGGCTACAATGAGCAGTTCTTC. Translated, it gives CASSLARGYNEQFF.

This clonotype was observed a few times. The chain employs TRBV7-2 and TRBJ2-4; a weak D match, TRBD2 (7 bases). CDR3 length: 16 residues. V was trimmed by 6 bases and J by 3 bases, leaving 18 bases between them. From germline, CDR1 is SGHTA and CDR2 FQGNSA. The CDR3 DNA reads as TGTGCCAGCAGTCGGTCGGGGGGCGAGGGCAAAAACATTCAGTACTTC. This translates into CASSRSGGEGKNIQYF.

This clonotype was observed a handful of times. V is TRBV6-6 and J is TRBJ1-3, with unresolved D. V was shortened by 0 bases and J by 0 bases, with 6 bases between the two germline ends. This CDR3 contains 15 residues. Per germline, CDR1 MNHNY and CDR2 SVGAGI (reference sequence). The CDR3 nucleotides read TGTGCCAGCAGTTACTCCCCCACCTCTGGAAACACCATATATTTT. Translation: CASSYSPTSGNTIYF.

For this clonotype: This may arise from a read error, as a much more abundant clone is one base away. This CDR3 reads CASGVAGVETQYF. The CDR3 region has the DNA TGTGCCAGCGGAGTGGCAGGGGTGGAGACCCAGTACTTC. This chain uses TRBV12-3 or TRBV12-4 with TRBJ2-5; a possible D gene is TRBD1 (6 bases). V lost 8 bases, J lost 5 bases, and 15 bases lay in between. CDR3 length equals 13 residues.

In this sample, this clonotype turned up many times. The chain has TRBV7-8 and TRBJ2-7, with 9 bases lining up with TRBD2. CDR3 length: 16 residues. V shed 5 bases, J shed 6 bases, and the junction held 14 bases outside the gene matches. The germline CDR1 and CDR2 sequences are SGHVS and FQNEAQ. CDR3: CASSHPWVAGDSEQYF. The CDR3 DNA reads as TGTGCCAGCAGCCATCCTTGGGTAGCGGGAGATAGCGAGCAGTACTTC.

The V call is TRBV10-3, the J call TRBJ1-2; possible D gene TRBD1, 5 bases. The CDR3 has 13 amino acids. V dropped 4 bases and J dropped 6 bases, with 12 bases sitting between them. CDR1 and CDR2 (germline): ENHRY, SYGVKD. The CDR3 is CAISAGREDGYTF. The CDR3 region has the DNA TGTGCCATCAGTGCTGGCAGGGAAGATGGCTACACCTTC.

This chain links TRBV27 with TRBJ1-6; 7 bases map to TRBD1. Germline V gene data show CDR1 as MNHEY and CDR2 as SMNVEV (reference sequence). V was clipped by 5 bases and J by 6 bases; unmatched bases: 4. CDR3 size: 14 residues. CDR3 loop: CASSTGTVNSPLHF. CDR3 DNA: TGTGCCAGCAGTACCGGGACAGTTAATTCACCCCTCCACTTT.

About this clonotype: A single base separates this from a much larger clone, so it may be a read error. The chain uses TRBV20-1 and TRBJ2-7; D is possibly TRBD1 (5 bases). Germline assignment: CDR1 DFQATT and CDR2 SNEGSKA (reference sequence). Trimming shortened V by 6 bases and J by 10 bases, and 19 bases separated the two germline ends. The CDR3 length is 12 residues. Written as DNA, the CDR3 is TGCAGTGCCAGTCCGGGCCCCAGGGCCCAGTACTTC. Its protein is CSASPGPRAQYF.

The rearrangement joins TRBV28 to TRBJ1-1; D might be TRBD1 (6 bases). The germline CDR1 and CDR2 sequences are MDHEN and SYDVKM. The CDR3 loop spans 14 amino acids. Deletions cut 5 bases from V and 5 bases from J, with 15 bases between. The CDR3 nucleotides read TGTGCCAGCAGTACCCCAGGGGTCAGGACTGAAGCTTTCTTT. This translates into CASSTPGVRTEAFF.

The chain joins TRBV25-1 to TRBJ1-1, with 8 bases fitting TRBD1. From germline, CDR1 is MGHDK and CDR2 SYGVNS. The trim removed 8 bases at V and 1 base at J, leaving 15 bases unmatched. CDR3 length: 17 amino acids. The CDR3 sequence is CASVGRSGGQGNTEAFF. As DNA, the CDR3 is TGTGCCAGCGTAGGGAGGTCTGGTGGACAGGGGAACACTGAAGCTTTCTTT. Combining the CDR3 with reference TRBV25-1 and TRBJ1-1 gives the whole variable domain EADIYQTPRYLVIGTGKKITLECSQTMGHDKMYWYQQDPGMELHLIHYSYGVNSTEKGDLSSESTVSRIRTEHFPLTLESARPSHTSQYLCASVGRSGGQGNTEAFFGQGTRLTVV.

This clonotype showed up just once. The V gene is TRBV4-2, the J gene TRBJ2-3; 9 bases match TRBD2. The V and J ends lost 0 bases and 6 bases, in that order; junction bases with no gene match: 7. The germline V gene encodes CDR1 LGHNA and CDR2 YNFKEQ. This CDR3 is 16 amino acids long. The CDR3 here is CASSQEASGKWDTQYF. The CDR3 coding sequence is TGTGCCAGCAGCCAAGAGGCTAGCGGGAAGTGGGATACGCAGTATTTT.

This chain connects TRBV5-1 to TRBJ2-3, with TRBD2 identical over 10 bases. The CDR3 runs 14 residues. The germline CDR1 and CDR2 sequences are SGHRS and YFSETQ. The J segment lost 5 bases and the V segment lost 1 base, leaving 1 base of the junction unmatched. The CDR3 nucleotides read TGCGCCAGCAGCTTGTGGACTAGCGGAGATACGCAGTATTTT. Its translation: CASSLWTSGDTQYF.

CDR3 coding DNA: TGTGCCAGCAGTGAGGCTAGCGGGAGCACAGATACGCAGTATTTT. Translation: CASSEASGSTDTQYF. The chain couples TRBV6-4 to TRBJ2-3; TRBD2 matches 8 bases. The junction had 2 bases not matched to a gene; V was cut back by 3 bases and J by 0 bases. Germline V CDR1 and CDR2: MRHNA, SNTAGT. The CDR3 is 15 amino acids.

The chain has TRBV28 and TRBJ2-4, with D possibly being TRBD1 (5 bases). The V end lost 4 bases, the J end lost 1 base, and 17 bases lay between the germline ends. This CDR3 spans 17 amino acids. Germline CDR1 reads MDHEN; CDR2 reads SYDVKM. The CDR3 DNA reads TGTGCCAGCAGTTCCCTTTGGATCCCAGGGGCCAAAAACATTCAGTACTTC. Translated, it gives CASSSLWIPGAKNIQYF. The whole variable domain, remainder taken from reference TRBV28 and TRBJ2-4, is DVKVTQSSRYLVKRTGEKVFLECVQDMDHENMFWYRQDPGLGLRLIYFSYDVKMKEKGDIPEGYSVSREKKERFSLILESASTNQTSMYLCASSSLWIPGAKNIQYFGAGTRLSVL.

A single count supports this clonotype. CDR3 sequence: CASSDGLAENEQFF. CDR3 nucleotides: TGTGCCAGCAGCGATGGACTAGCGGAAAATGAGCAGTTCTTC. The chain joins TRBV4-2 to TRBJ2-1, with 10 bases that match TRBD2. V shed 5 bases and J 7 bases; nucleotides not matched to a gene: 5. Germline values: CDR1 LGHNA, CDR2 YNFKEQ. The CDR3 consists of 14 residues.

This clonotype was found many times. V and J are TRBV27 and TRBJ2-7, with a weak D call TRBD2 (5 bases). Trimming pared 5 bases from V and 2 bases from J, leaving 19 bases between. CDR1 is MNHEY and CDR2 is SMNVEV in the germline V gene (reference sequence). The CDR3 spans 16 residues. CDR3 sequence: CASSQGWENVPYEQYF. In DNA form, the CDR3 reads TGTGCCAGCAGTCAAGGGTGGGAGAACGTACCCTACGAGCAGTACTTC.

This clonotype showed up many times. The CDR3 reads CSARVGGEYGYTF. The CDR3 DNA reads as TGCAGTGCTAGAGTAGGGGGCGAGTATGGCTACACCTTC. This chain connects TRBV20-1 to TRBJ1-2, with 7 positions matching TRBD1. Germline lookup yields CDR1 DFQATT and CDR2 SNEGSKA (reference sequence). Trimming cost V 1 base and J 5 bases; bases outside gene matches: 4. CDR3 size: 13 residues.

A few counts support this clonotype. The chain couples TRBV11-1 to TRBJ2-3, with 10 nucleotides matching TRBD2. This CDR3 has 16 residues. Germline trimming cut 5 bases from V and 6 bases from J; bases unmatched to any gene: 11. Germline V gene data show CDR1 as SGHAT and CDR2 as FQDESV (reference sequence). The CDR3 protein is CASSLTLAGAWDTQYF. The CDR3, as DNA: TGTGCCAGCAGCCTAACCCTAGCGGGAGCGTGGGATACGCAGTATTTT.

The chain joins TRBV27 to TRBJ1-2; possible D gene TRBD1, 6 bases. CDR1 MNHEY and CDR2 SMNVEV come from the germline V gene (reference sequence). The CDR3 covers 15 residues. Trimming stripped 5 bases from V and 4 bases from J, with 17 bases between. Written as DNA, the CDR3 is TGTGCCAGCAGTCTCACAGGGTTGAGCCCCTATGGCTACACCTTC. Its translation is CASSLTGLSPYGYTF.

The rearrangement links TRBV20-1 to TRBJ2-2; D call uncertain. The germline V gene encodes CDR1 DFQATT and CDR2 SNEGSKA (reference sequence). This CDR3 comprises 14 residues. V lost 3 bases, J lost 1 base, and 9 bases lay in between. In nucleotides, the CDR3 is TGCAGTGCTAGTTTCATCCGGAACACCGGGGAGCTGTTTTTT. Amino acid sequence: CSASFIRNTGELFF.

V and J are TRBV27 and TRBJ2-1, with 10 bases that match TRBD2. V shed 8 bases and J 4 bases; nucleotides not matched to a gene: 17. The CDR3 is 18 amino acids. The germline gives CDR1 MNHEY, CDR2 SMNVEV (reference sequence). CDR3 in amino acids: CASRPGTSDLMVYNEQFF. CDR3 DNA sequence: TGTGCCAGCCGACCGGGGACTAGCGATCTTATGGTTTACAATGAGCAGTTCTTC.

This rearrangement joins TRBV30 to TRBJ2-5; D not resolved. The V gene lost 2 bases and the J gene lost 1 base, with 5 bases spanning the gap. The CDR3 consists of 12 residues. Germline lookup yields CDR1 GTSNPN and CDR2 SVGIG (reference sequence). The CDR3 spells CAWSRSQETQYF. The CDR3 nucleotides read TGTGCCTGGAGTAGAAGCCAAGAGACCCAGTACTTC.

This clonotype was observed a handful of times. The genes are TRBV20-1 and TRBJ2-3, with D perhaps TRBD2 (5 bases). The germline V gene has CDR1 DFQATT and CDR2 SNEGSKA (reference sequence). V was cut by 8 bases and J by 1 base, with 13 bases left in between. The CDR3 spans 13 residues. CDR3 DNA: TGCAGTTCGACCCCCGGGGGCACAGATACGCAGTATTTT. The encoded protein is CSSTPGGTDTQYF.

This clonotype was detected only a few times. The genes are TRBV28 and TRBJ1-5, with D unresolved. CDR3 length: 14 residues. Looked up from germline, CDR1 is MDHEN and CDR2 is SYDVKM. V was cut by 6 bases and J by 7 bases, with 16 bases left in between. In DNA form, the CDR3 reads TGTGCCAGCAGACCCCCCGGGGAGCACCAGCCCCAGCATTTT. Translating gives CASRPPGEHQPQHF.

The chain couples TRBV10-3 to TRBJ2-7; the match to TRBD2 covers 9 bases. The CDR3 covers 16 residues. Germline CDR1 and CDR2: ENHRY and SYGVKD. V trimming: 4 bases; J trimming: 0 bases; junction bases outside the gene matches: 7. Written as DNA, the CDR3 is TGTGCCATCAGTGCCCACCCTAGCGGGACCTCCTACGAGCAGTACTTC. It codes for CAISAHPSGTSYEQYF.

The rearrangement joins TRBV20-1 to TRBJ1-1; D not certain. Germline values: CDR1 DFQATT, CDR2 SNEGSKA (reference sequence). Trimming pared 6 bases from V and 5 bases from J, leaving 13 bases between. The CDR3 length is 12 residues. The chain's CDR3 is CSAFFGETEAFF. The CDR3 DNA follows: TGCAGTGCCTTCTTCGGTGAAACTGAAGCTTTCTTT.

V and J are TRBV20-1 and TRBJ2-4, with 11 nucleotides matching TRBD2. From germline, CDR1 is DFQATT and CDR2 SNEGSKA (reference sequence). Trimming took 3 bases from V and 1 from J; bases not matched to a gene: 5. There are 16 residues in the CDR3. CDR3 protein: CSASPPSGGAKNIQYF. Here the CDR3 DNA reads TGCAGTGCTAGCCCCCCTAGCGGGGGGGCCAAAAACATTCAGTACTTC.